The clone carrying this TCR beta chain was recorded at least ten times. Its antigen remains unidentified. Time point noted: newly diagnosed GD, antithyroid drugs for less than 3 months. From RNA extracted from PBMCs, the TCR library was made. Diagnoses of Graves' disease were made by American Thyroid Association guidelines. This entry comes from a study of regulatory T cells in long-lasting Graves disease. Study outcomes and limitations: Under persistent disease, TRBV28, TRBJ1-2 and TRBJ2-5 were used preferentially.

V was clipped by 8 bases and J by 7 bases, with 15 bases between them. This CDR3 spans 14 amino acids. Germline values: CDR1 MNHEY, CDR2 SMNVEV (reference sequence). Assembly of TCR beta libraries relied on iRepertoire HTBI primers together with Arm-PCR of CDR3 regions. TCRdb called the multiplex PCR reads again in MiXCR, with one record for every CDR3 protein. Of about 420,000 distinct CDR3 sequences detected, less than 20% appear once; the ten largest clones hold roughly 23%. These data are also associated with another study on T cells in Graves' hyperthyroidism and ophthalmopathy. That source notes: Researchers barred patients who had uncontrolled infection, other autoimmune disease, pregnancy or lactation. HTBI primers were used for first-round RT-PCR of the TCR CDR3.

The source is a woman aged 18-35 years with Graves disease. The chain employs TRBV27 and TRBJ1-6; tentatively, D is TRBD1 (5 bases). The sample consisted of peripheral blood mononuclear cells (PBMCs), taken at new diagnosis, from a patient treated with antithyroid drugs. The CDR3 is CASREGRTNSPLHF. As DNA, the CDR3 is TGTGCCAGCCGGGAGGGACGGACCAATTCACCCCTCCACTTT.